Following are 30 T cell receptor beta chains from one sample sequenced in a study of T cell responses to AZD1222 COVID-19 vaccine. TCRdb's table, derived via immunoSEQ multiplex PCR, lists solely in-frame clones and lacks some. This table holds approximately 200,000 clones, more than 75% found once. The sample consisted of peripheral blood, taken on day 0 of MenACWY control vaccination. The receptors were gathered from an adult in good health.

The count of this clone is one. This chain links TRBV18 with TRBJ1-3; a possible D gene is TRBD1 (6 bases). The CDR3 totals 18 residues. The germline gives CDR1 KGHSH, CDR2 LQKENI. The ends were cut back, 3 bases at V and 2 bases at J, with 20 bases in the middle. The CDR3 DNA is TGTGCCAGCTCACCCCTCGGAGGGGGGCACCCCCCTGGAAACACCATATATTTT. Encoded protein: CASSPLGGGHPPGNTIYF. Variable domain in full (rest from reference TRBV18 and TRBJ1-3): NAGVMQNPRHLVRRRGQEARLRCSPMKGHSHVYWYRQLPEEGLKFMVYLQKENIIDESGMPKERFSAEFPKEGPSILRIQQVVRGDSAAYFCASSPLGGGHPPGNTIYFGEGSWLTVV.

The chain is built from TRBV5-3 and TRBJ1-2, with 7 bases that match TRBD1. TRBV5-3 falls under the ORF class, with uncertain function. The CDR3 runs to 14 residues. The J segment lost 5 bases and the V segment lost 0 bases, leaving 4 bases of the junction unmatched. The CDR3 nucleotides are TGTGCCAGAAGCTTGGTGCACAGGGGTTATGGCTACACCTTC. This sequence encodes CARSLVHRGYGYTF.

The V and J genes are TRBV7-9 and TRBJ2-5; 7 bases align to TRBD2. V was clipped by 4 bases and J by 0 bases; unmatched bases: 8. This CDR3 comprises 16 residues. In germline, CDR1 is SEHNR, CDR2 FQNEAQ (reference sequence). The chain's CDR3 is CASSSRDYPYQETQYF. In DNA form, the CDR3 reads TGTGCCAGCAGCTCCCGGGACTACCCGTACCAAGAGACCCAGTACTTC. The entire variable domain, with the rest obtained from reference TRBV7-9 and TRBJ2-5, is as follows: DTGVSQNPRHKITKRGQNVTFRCDPISEHNRLYWYRQTLGQGPEFLTYFQNEAQLEKSRLLSDRFSAERPKGSFSTLEIQRTEQGDSAMYLCASSSRDYPYQETQYFGPGTRLLVL.

Written as DNA, the CDR3 is TGTGCCAGCAGGGGGCTCGCGGGAGGGGGCCTCTACGAGCAGTACTTC. Encoded protein: CASRGLAGGGLYEQYF. The chain recombines TRBV27 with TRBJ2-7; TRBD2 matches 9 bases. Germline V gene data show CDR1 as MNHEY and CDR2 as SMNVEV (reference sequence). V gave up 6 bases and J gave up 3 bases; unmatched junction bases: 12. The CDR3 has 16 residues.

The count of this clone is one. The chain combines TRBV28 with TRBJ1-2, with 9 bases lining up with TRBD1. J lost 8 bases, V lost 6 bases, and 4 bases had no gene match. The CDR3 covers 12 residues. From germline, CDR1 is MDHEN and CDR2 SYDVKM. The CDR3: CASRDRGYGYTF. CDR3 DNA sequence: TGTGCCAGCAGGGACAGGGGATACGGCTACACCTTC.

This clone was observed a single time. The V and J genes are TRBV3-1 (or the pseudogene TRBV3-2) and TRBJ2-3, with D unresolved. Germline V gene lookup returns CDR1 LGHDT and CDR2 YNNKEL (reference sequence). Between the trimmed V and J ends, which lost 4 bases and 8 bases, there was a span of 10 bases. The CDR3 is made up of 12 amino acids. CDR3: CASSLSSRTQYF. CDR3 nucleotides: TGTGCCAGCAGCCTCTCTTCGCGTACGCAGTATTTT.

CDR3 bases: TGTGCCAGCAGTTTTCGACAGAATAATCAGCCCCAGCATTTT. Amino acids: CASSFRQNNQPQHF. The V call is TRBV28, the J call TRBJ1-5; a possible D gene is TRBD1 (5 bases). V lost 3 bases to trimming and J lost 4 bases, with 10 bases between them. Per the germline V gene, CDR1 is MDHEN and CDR2 is SYDVKM. This CDR3 region has 14 residues.

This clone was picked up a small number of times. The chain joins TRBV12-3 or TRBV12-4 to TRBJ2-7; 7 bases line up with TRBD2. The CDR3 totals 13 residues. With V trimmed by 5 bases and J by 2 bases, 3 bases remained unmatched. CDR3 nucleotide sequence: TGTGCCAGCAGTATTGCGGGGGCCTACGAGCAGTACTTC. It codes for CASSIAGAYEQYF.

CDR3: CASSQEAVNYGYTF. Written as DNA, the CDR3 is TGTGCCAGCAGCCAAGAAGCAGTGAACTATGGCTACACCTTC. The gene calls are TRBV4-2 and TRBJ1-2; D call uncertain. Germline CDR1 LGHNA, CDR2 YNFKEQ. This CDR3 is 14 amino acids long. With 0 bases removed from V and 2 bases from J, the gap between germline ends came to 7 bases.

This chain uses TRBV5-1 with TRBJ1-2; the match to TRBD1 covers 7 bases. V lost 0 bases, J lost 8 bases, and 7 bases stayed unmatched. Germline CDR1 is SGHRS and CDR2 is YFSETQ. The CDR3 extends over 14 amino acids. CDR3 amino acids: CASSLDRGSGGYTF. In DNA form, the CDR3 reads TGCGCCAGCAGCTTGGACAGGGGATCGGGGGGCTACACCTTC.

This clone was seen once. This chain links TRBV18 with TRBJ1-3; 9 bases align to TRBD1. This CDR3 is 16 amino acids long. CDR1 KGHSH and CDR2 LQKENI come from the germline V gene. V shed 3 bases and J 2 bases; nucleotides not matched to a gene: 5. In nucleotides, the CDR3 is TGTGCCAGCTCACCGACCCGGGACAGGGCTGGAAACACCATATATTTT. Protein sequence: CASSPTRDRAGNTIYF.

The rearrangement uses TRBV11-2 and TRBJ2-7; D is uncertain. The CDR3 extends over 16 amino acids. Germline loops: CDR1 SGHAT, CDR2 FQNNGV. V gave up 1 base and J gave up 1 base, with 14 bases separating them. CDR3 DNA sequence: TGTGCCAGCAGCTTAGGTTCGTCGGGCGATTCCTACGAGCAGTACTTC. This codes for CASSLGSSGDSYEQYF.

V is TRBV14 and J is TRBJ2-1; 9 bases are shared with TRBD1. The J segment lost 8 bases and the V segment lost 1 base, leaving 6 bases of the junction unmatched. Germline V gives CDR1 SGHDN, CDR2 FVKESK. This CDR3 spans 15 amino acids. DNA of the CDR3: TGTGCCAGCAGCCAAGGAGACAGGGGGGAGTATGAGCAGTTCTTC. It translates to CASSQGDRGEYEQFF.

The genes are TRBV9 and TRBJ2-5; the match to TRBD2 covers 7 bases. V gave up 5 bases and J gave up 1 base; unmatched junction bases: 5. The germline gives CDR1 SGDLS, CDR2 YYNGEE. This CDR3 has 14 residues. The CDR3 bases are TGTGCCAGCAGTCGTAGCGGGCCCCAAGAGACCCAGTACTTC. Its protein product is CASSRSGPQETQYF.

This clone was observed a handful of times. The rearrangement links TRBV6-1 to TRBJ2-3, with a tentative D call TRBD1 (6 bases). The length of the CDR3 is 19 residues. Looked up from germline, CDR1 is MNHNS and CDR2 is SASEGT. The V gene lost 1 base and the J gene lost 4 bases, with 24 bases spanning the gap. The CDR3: CASSEGALGTIQGPDTQYF. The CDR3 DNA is TGTGCCAGCAGTGAAGGCGCATTGGGGACAATTCAGGGCCCAGATACGCAGTATTTT.

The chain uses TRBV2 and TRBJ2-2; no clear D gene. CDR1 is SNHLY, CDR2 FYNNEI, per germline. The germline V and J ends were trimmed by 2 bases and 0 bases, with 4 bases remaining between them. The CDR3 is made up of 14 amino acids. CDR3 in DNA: TGTGCCAGCAGTGAACTAGCGAACACCGGGGAGCTGTTTTTT. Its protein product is CASSELANTGELFF.

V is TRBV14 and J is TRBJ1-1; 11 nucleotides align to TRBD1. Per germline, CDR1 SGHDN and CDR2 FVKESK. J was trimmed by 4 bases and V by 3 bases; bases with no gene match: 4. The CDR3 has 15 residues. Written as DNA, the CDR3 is TGTGCCAGCAGCCACGCCGGGACAGGGGGCACTGAAGCTTTCTTT. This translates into CASSHAGTGGTEAFF. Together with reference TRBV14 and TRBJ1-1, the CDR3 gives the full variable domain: EAGVTQFPSHSVIEKGQTVTLRCDPISGHDNLYWYRRVMGKEIKFLLHFVKESKQDESGMPNNRFLAERTGGTYSTLKVQPAELEDSGVYFCASSHAGTGGTEAFFGQGTRLTVV.

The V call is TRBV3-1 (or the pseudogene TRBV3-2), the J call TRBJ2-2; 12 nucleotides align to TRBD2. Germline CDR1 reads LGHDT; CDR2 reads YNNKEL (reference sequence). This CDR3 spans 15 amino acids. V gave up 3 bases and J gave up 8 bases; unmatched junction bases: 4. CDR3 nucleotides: TGTGCCAGCAGCCACGAACTAGCGGGGGGAGGGGAGCTGTTTTTT. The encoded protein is CASSHELAGGGELFF.

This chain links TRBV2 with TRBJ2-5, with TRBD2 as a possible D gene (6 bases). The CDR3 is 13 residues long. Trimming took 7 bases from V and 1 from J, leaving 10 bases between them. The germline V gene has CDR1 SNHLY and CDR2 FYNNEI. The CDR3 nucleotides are TGTGCCAGCAACCGGGACTCCCAAGAGACCCAGTACTTC. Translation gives CASNRDSQETQYF.

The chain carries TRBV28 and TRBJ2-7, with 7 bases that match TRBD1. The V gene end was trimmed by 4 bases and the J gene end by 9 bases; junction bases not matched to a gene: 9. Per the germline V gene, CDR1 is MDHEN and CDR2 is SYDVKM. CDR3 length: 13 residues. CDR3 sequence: CASSSPDRVWQYF. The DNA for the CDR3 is TGTGCCAGCAGTTCCCCCGACAGGGTTTGGCAGTACTTC.

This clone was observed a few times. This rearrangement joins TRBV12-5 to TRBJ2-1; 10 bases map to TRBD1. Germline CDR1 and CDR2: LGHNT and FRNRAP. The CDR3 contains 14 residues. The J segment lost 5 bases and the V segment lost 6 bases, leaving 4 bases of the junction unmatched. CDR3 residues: CASGFGTGDNEQFF. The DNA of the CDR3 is TGTGCTAGTGGCTTCGGGACAGGGGACAATGAGCAGTTCTTC.

The CDR3 is CAISESRQLNTEAFF. The CDR3 coding sequence is TGTGCCATCAGTGAGTCCCGGCAACTGAACACTGAAGCTTTCTTT. The gene calls are TRBV10-3 and TRBJ1-1; D gene ambiguous. The V and J ends lost 0 bases and 0 bases respectively, with 8 bases between them. CDR1 is ENHRY, CDR2 SYGVKD, per germline. The CDR3 is 15 amino acids.

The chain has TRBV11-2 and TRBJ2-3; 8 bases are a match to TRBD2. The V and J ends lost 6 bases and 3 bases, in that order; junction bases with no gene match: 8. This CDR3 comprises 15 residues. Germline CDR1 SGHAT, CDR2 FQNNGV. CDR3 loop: CASRQPGLETDTQYF. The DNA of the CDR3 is TGTGCCAGCAGGCAACCGGGACTAGAGACAGATACGCAGTATTTT. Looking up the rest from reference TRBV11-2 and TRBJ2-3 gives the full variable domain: EAGVAQSPRYKIIEKRQSVAFWCNPISGHATLYWYQQILGQGPKLLIQFQNNGVVDDSQLPKDRFSAERLKGVDSTLKIQPAKLEDSAVYLCASRQPGLETDTQYFGPGTRLTVL.

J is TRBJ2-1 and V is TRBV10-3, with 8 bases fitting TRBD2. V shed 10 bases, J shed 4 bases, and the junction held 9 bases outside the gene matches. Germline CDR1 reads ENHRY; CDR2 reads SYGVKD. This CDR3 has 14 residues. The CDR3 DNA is TGTGCCACACAGCGGGAGAGGGGGTACAATGAGCAGTTCTTC. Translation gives CATQRERGYNEQFF.

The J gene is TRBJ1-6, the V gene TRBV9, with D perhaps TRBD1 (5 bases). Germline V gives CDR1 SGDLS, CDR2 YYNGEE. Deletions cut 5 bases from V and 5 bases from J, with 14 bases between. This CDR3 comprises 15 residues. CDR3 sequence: CASRTGTDNNSPLHF. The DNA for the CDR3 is TGTGCCAGCAGAACCGGGACGGACAATAATTCACCCCTCCACTTT.

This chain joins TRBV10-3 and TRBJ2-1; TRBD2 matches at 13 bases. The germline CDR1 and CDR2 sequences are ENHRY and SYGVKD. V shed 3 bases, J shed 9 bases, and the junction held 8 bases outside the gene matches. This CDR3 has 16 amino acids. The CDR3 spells CAISELAGGPSGEQFF. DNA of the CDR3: TGTGCCATCAGTGAACTAGCGGGAGGGCCCTCGGGTGAGCAGTTCTTC.

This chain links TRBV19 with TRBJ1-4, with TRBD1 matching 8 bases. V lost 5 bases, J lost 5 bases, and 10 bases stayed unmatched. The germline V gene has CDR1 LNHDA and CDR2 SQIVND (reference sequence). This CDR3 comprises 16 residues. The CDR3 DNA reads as TGTGCCAGTAGTCTGGCAGGGGGCACCCTGAATGAAAAACTGTTTTTT. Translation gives CASSLAGGTLNEKLFF.

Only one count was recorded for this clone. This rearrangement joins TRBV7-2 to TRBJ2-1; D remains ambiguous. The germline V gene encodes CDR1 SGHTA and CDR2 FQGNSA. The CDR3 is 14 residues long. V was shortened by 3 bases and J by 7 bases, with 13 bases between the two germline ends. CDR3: CASSFMAGPNEQFF. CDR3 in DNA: TGTGCCAGCAGCTTTATGGCAGGCCCGAATGAGCAGTTCTTC.

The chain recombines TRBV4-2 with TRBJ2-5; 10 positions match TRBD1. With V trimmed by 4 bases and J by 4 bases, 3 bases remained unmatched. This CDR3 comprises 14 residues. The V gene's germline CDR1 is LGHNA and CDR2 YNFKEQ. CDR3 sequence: CASSPGTGVETQYF. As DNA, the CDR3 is TGTGCCAGCAGCCCCGGGACAGGGGTAGAGACCCAGTACTTC.

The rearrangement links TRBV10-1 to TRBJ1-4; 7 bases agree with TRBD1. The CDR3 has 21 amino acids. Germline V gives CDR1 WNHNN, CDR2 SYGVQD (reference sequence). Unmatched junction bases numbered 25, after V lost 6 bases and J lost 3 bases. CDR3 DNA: TGCGCCAGCAGGATAGGGGATACTGCCGGGGGGACAGTGGTGCCTAATGAAAAACTGTTTTTT. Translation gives CASRIGDTAGGTVVPNEKLFF.